This T cell receptor beta chain was sequenced in a study of cytomegalovirus exposure and HLA in healthy donors. General study findings and limits: TCR beta V- and J-gene trimming, according to a later analysis, was linked to a missense DCLRE1C variant.

With regard to this clone: Its specificity is not known.

Germline assignment: CDR1 SNHLY and CDR2 FYNNEI. V dropped 3 bases and J dropped 3 bases, with 16 bases sitting between them. The CDR3 has 16 amino acids. Primers for the PCR totalled 60 Vbeta and 13 Jbeta. The table came from immunoSEQ multiplex PCR; TCRdb's copy has only in-frame clones and leaves some out. The sample totals about 200,000 clones; its top ten clones hold 6.5%. The sequence was collected from a man aged 30 to 45 in good health and CMV-seronegative. The chain joins TRBV2 to TRBJ2-3, with TRBD2 as a possible D gene (6 bases). What was sequenced was PBMCs. The CDR3 DNA reads as TGTGCCAGCAGTGATGGTCGCGGGGCCGGTACAGATACGCAGTATTTT. It is translated as CASSDGRGAGTDTQYF. Looking up the rest from reference TRBV2 and TRBJ2-3 gives the full variable domain: EPEVTQTPSHQVTQMGQEVILRCVPISNHLYFYWYRQILGQKVEFLVSFYNNEISEKSEIFDDQFSVERPDGSNFTLKIRSTKLEDSAMYFCASSDGRGAGTDTQYFGPGTRLTVL.